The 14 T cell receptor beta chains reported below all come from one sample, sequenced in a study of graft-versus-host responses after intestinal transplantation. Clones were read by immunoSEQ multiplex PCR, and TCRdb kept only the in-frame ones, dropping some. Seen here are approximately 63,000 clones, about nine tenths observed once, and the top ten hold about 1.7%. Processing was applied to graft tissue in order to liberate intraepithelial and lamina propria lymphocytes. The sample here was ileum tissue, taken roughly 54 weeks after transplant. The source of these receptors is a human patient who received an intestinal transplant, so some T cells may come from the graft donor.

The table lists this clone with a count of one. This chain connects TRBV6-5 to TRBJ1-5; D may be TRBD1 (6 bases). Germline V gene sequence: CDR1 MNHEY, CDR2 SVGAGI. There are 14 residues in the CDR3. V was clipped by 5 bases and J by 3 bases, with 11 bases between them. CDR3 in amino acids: CASSAQGPNQPQHF. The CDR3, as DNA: TGTGCCAGCAGTGCACAGGGCCCCAATCAGCCCCAGCATTTT.

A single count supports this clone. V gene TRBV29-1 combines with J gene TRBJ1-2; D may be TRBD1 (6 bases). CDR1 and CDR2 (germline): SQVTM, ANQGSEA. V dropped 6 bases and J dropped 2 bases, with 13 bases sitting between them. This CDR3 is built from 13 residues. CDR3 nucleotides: TGCAGCGTCCCGACAGGCCCCAACTATGGCTACACCTTC. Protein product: CSVPTGPNYGYTF.

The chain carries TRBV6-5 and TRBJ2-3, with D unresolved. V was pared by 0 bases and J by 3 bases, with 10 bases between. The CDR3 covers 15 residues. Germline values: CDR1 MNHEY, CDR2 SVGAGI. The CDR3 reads CASSYSQELTDTQYF. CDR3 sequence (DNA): TGTGCCAGCAGTTACTCCCAGGAATTGACAGATACGCAGTATTTT.

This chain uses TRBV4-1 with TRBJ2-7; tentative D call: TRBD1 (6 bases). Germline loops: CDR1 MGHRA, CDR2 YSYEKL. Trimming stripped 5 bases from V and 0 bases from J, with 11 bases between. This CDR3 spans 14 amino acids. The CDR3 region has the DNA TGCGCCAGCAGCTACAGGGTTCGCTCCTACGAGCAGTACTTC. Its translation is CASSYRVRSYEQYF.

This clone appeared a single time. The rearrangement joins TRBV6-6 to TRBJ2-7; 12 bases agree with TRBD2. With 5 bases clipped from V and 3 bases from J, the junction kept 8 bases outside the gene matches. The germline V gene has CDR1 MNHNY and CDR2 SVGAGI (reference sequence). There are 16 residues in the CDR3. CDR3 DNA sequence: TGTGCCAGCAGTCGACTAGCGGGAGACCCCAACTACGAGCAGTACTTC. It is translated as CASSRLAGDPNYEQYF.

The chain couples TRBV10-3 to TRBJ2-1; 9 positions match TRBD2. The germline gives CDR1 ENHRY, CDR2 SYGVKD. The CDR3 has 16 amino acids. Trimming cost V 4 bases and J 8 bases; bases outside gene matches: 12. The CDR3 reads CAISVLTSGWTDEQFF. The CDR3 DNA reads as TGTGCCATCAGTGTGCTAACTAGCGGGTGGACGGATGAGCAGTTCTTC.

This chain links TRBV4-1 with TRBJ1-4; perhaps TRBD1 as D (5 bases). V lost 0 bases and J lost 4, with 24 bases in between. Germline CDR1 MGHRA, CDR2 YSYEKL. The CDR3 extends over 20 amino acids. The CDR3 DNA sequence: TGCGCCAGCAGCCAAGATTTGGAGCTCCAGGGTCGCGCCTTTAATGAAAAACTGTTTTTT. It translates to CASSQDLELQGRAFNEKLFF.

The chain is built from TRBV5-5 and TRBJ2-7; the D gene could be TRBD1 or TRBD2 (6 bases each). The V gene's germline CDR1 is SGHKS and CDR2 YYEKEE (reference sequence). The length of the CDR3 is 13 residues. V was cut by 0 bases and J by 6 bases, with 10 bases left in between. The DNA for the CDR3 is TGTGCCAGCAGCTTGGAGGGGGGCCGCGAGCAGTACTTC. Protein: CASSLEGGREQYF. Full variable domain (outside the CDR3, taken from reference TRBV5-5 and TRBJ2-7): DAGVTQSPTHLIKTRGQQVTLRCSPISGHKSVSWYQQVLGQGPQFIFQYYEKEERGRGNFPDRFSARQFPNYSSELNVNALLLGDSALYLCASSLEGGREQYFGPGTRLTVT.

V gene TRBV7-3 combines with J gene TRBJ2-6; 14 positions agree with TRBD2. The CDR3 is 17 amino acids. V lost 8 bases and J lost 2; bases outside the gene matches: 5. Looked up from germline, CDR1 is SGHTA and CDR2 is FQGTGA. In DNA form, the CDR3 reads TGTGCCAGCGGTGTGGGACTAGCGGGAGCTGGGGCCAACGTCCTGACTTTC. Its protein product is CASGVGLAGAGANVLTF.

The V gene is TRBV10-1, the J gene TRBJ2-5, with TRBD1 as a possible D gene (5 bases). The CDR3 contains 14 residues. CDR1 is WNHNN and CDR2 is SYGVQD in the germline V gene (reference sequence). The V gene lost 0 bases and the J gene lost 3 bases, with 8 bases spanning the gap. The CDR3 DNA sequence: TGCGCCAGCAGTGAGTCGACAGCAGAAGAGACCCAGTACTTC. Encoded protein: CASSESTAEETQYF.

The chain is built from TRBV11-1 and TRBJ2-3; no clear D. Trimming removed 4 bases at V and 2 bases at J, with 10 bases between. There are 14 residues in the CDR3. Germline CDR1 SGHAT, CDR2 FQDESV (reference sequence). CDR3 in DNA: TGTGCCAGCAGCTCCACACTCCTCACAGATACGCAGTATTTT. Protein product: CASSSTLLTDTQYF.

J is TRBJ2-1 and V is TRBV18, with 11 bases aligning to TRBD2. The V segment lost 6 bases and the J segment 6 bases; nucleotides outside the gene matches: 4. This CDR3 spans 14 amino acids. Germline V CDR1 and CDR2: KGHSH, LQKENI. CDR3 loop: CASSGTSGSNEQFF. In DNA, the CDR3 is TGTGCCAGCTCGGGAACTAGCGGGAGCAATGAGCAGTTCTTC.

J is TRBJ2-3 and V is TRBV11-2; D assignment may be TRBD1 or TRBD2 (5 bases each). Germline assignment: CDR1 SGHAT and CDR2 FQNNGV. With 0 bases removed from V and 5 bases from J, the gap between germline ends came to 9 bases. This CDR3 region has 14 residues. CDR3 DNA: TGTGCCAGCAGCTTAGATGGGACGAGAGATACGCAGTATTTT. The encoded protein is CASSLDGTRDTQYF. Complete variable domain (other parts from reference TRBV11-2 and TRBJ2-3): EAGVAQSPRYKIIEKRQSVAFWCNPISGHATLYWYQQILGQGPKLLIQFQNNGVVDDSQLPKDRFSAERLKGVDSTLKIQPAKLEDSAVYLCASSLDGTRDTQYFGPGTRLTVL.

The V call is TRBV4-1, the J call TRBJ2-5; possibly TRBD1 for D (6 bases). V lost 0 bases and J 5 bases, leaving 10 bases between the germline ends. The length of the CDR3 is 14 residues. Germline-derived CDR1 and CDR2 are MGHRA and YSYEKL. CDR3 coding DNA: TGCGCCAGCAGCCAAGATGCAGGGGCTGAGACCCAGTACTTC. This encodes CASSQDAGAETQYF.